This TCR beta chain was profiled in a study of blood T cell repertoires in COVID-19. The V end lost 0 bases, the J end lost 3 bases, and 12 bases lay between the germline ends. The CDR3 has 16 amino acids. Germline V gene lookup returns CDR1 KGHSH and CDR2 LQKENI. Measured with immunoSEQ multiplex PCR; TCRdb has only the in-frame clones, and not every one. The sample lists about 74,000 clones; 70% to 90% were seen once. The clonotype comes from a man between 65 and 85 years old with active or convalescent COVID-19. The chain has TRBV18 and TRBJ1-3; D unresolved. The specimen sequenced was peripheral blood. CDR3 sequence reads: CASSPPAGYSGNTIYF. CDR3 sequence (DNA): TGTGCCAGCTCACCACCGGCCGGGTATAGTGGAAACACCATATATTTT. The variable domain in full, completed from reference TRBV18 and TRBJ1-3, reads NAGVMQNPRHLVRRRGQEARLRCSPMKGHSHVYWYRQLPEEGLKFMVYLQKENIIDESGMPKERFSAEFPKEGPSILRIQQVVRGDSAAYFCASSPPAGYSGNTIYFGEGSWLTVV.